This TCR beta chain was sequenced during a study of cytomegalovirus exposure and HLA in healthy donors. Findings of the study overall: The sole available immune exposure information was CMV serostatus.

This clone showed up just a few times. As yet, its antigen is unknown. In the PCR, 60 Vbeta and 13 Jbeta primers were used. The repertoire was sequenced with immunoSEQ multiplex PCR; TCRdb's copy has only in-frame clones and lacks some. This table has under 100,000 clones, 62% appearing once. Germline V gives CDR1 MNHEY, CDR2 SMNVEV (reference sequence). V lost 4 bases, J lost 1 base, and 18 bases stayed unmatched. There are 20 residues in the CDR3. J is TRBJ2-2 and V is TRBV27, with 7 positions matching TRBD1. Source material: PBMCs. The source is a woman aged 25 to 45 in good health and CMV-seropositive. This CDR3 is CASSCLGQATGHENTGELFF. The CDR3 region has the DNA TGTGCCAGCAGTTGCCTCGGACAGGCGACCGGGCACGAGAACACCGGGGAGCTGTTTTTT.